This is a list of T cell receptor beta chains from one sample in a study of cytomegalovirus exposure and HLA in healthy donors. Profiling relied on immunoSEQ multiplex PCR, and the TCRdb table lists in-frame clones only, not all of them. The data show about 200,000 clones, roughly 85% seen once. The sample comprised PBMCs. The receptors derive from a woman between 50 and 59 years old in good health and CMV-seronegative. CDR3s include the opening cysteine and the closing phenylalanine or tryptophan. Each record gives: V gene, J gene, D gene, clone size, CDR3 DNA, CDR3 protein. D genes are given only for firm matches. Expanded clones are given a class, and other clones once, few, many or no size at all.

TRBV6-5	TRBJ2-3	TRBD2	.	TGTGCCAGCAGTTGGGGGGGAAGGAGATGGACAGATACGCAGTATTTT	CASSWGGRRWTDTQYF
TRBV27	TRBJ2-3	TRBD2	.	TGTGCCAGCACCTCTAGCGGAACTAGCACAGATACGCAGTATTTT	CASTSSGTSTDTQYF
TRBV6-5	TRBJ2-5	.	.	TGTGCCAGCAGTTACGGTCGGGATGGAGGAGAGACCCAGTACTTC	CASSYGRDGGETQYF
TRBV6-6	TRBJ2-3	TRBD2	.	TGTGCCAGCAGTTACGGGACTAGCGGGAGGGCTACGCAGTATTTT	CASSYGTSGRATQYF
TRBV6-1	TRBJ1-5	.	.	TGTGCCAGCACTGAAATGTGGGCTTATAGCAATCAGCCCCAGCATTTT	CASTEMWAYSNQPQHF
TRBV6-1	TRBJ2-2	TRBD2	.	TGTGCCAGCAGTGCCCGGGGGGACACCGGGGAGCTGTTTTTT	CASSARGDTGELFF
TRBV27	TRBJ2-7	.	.	TGTGCCAGCAGGGATTTCCTAACAGACGGCGAGCAGTACTTC	CASRDFLTDGEQYF
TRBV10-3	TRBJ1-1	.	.	TGTGCCATCAGTGAACTCACAGGAAACACTGAAGCTTTCTTT	CAISELTGNTEAFF
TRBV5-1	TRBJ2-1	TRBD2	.	TGCGCCAGCAGCTGGAGCGGGAGGGGGAATGAGCAGTTCTTC	CASSWSGRGNEQFF
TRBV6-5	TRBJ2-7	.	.	TGTGCCAGCAGTTACTCGCCAGGCTCCTACGAGCAGTACTTC	CASSYSPGSYEQYF
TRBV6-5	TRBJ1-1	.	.	TGTGCCAGCAAAACGAGGGTGAACACTGAAGCTTTCTTT	CASKTRVNTEAFF
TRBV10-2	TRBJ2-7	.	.	TGCGCCAGCAGTCTCGCGAGGGAGCAGTACTTC	CASSLAREQYF
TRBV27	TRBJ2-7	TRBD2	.	TGTGCCAGCAGCCTTGGGAGCGGGAGATTACACGAGCAGTACTTC	CASSLGSGRLHEQYF
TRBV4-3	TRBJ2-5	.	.	TGCGCCAGCAGCCACACAGGTTTCAGGGAGACCCAGTACTTC	CASSHTGFRETQYF
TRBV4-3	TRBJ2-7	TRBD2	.	TGCGCCAGCAGCCCCGGACTAGCGCGGGAGCAGTACTTC	CASSPGLAREQYF
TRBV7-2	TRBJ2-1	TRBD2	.	TGTGCCAGCAGCTTCCGGACTAGCGGGCTTAACAATGAGCAGTTCTTC	CASSFRTSGLNNEQFF
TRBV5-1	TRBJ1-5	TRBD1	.	TGCGCCAGCAGCTTGGGGCAGGGGGGCAGTCAGCCCCAGCATTTT	CASSLGQGGSQPQHF
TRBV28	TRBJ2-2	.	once	TGTGCCAGCAGTTTCGCCGGGGAGCTGTTTTTT	CASSFAGELFF
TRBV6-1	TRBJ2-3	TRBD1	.	TGTGCCAGCAGTGGGGGGACAGGGGACGTAGAGTGGTTT	CASSGGTGDVEWF
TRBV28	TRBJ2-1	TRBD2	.	TGTGCCAGCTCGGGGACTAGCGGGAGGTTTGAGCAGTTCTTC	CASSGTSGRFEQFF
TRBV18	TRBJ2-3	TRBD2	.	TGTGCCAGCTCACCAGGACTAGCGGGTCTCGAGGGTACGCAGTATTTT	CASSPGLAGLEGTQYF
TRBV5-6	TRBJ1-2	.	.	TGTACCAGCAGCTACCTTACAGGTCATGGCTACACCTTC	CTSSYLTGHGYTF
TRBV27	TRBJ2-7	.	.	TGTGCCAGCAGTCTGCTGAGGCCCCCCTACGAGCAGTACTTC	CASSLLRPPYEQYF
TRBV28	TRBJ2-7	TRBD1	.	TGTGCCAGCAGTCTGACAGGGACCCTTTTCGACGAGCAGTACTTC	CASSLTGTLFDEQYF
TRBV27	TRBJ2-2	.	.	TGTGCCAGCAGTTTCGGCCAAGCGGGCCCGACCGGGGAGCTGTTTTTT	CASSFGQAGPTGELFF
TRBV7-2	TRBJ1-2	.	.	TGTGCCAGCAGCTTGGTACTTAACTATGGCTACACCTTC	CASSLVLNYGYTF
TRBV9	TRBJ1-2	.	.	TGTGCCAGCAGCGTAGACAGGTCTTATGGCTACACCTTC	CASSVDRSYGYTF
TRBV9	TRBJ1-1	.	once	TGTGCCAGCAGCACCAGAGGGAACGGAAACACTGAAGCTTTCTTT	CASSTRGNGNTEAFF
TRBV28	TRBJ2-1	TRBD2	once	TGTGCCAGCAGGATAGCGGGAGGGTACGATGAGCAGTTCTTC	CASRIAGGYDEQFF